Listed below are T cell receptor beta chains from one sample, sequenced in a study of cytomegalovirus exposure and HLA in healthy donors. Sequenced by immunoSEQ multiplex PCR; TCRdb stores in-frame clones only, minus some. The profile shows around 160,000 clones, approximately 84% of them singletons. The specimen was PBMCs. All receptors derive from a man under 40 in good health and CMV-seropositive. Each CDR3 is given with its conserved first and last residue. The D gene is left open where the match is weak. Clone size is not always given. Where it is, it says once, few, many or a class for expanded clones.

j_call,v_call,d_call,clone_size,cdr3_aa,cdr3_nt
TRBJ2-7,TRBV5-6,-,-,CASSGGISYEQYF,TGTGCCAGCAGCGGCGGGATCTCCTACGAGCAGTACTTC
TRBJ2-3,TRBV12-5,TRBD2,-,CASGLHSGGLGADTQYF,TGTGCTAGTGGTCTCCACAGCGGGGGCCTTGGCGCAGATACGCAGTATTTT
TRBJ2-7,TRBV6-1,-,once,CASSEWPSPSYEQYF,TGTGCCAGCAGTGAATGGCCCTCCCCTTCCTACGAGCAGTACTTC
TRBJ2-1,TRBV9,-,-,CASSPLLRSGYNEQFF,TGTGCCAGCAGCCCGCTCTTAAGAAGCGGGTACAATGAGCAGTTCTTC
TRBJ2-5,TRBV7-6,-,-,CASSLGGPAETQYF,TGTGCCAGCAGCTTGGGAGGACCGGCAGAGACCCAGTACTTC
TRBJ2-5,TRBV7-9,-,-,CASSLETAQETQYF,TGTGCCAGCAGCTTAGAGACAGCCCAAGAGACCCAGTACTTC
TRBJ2-5,TRBV5-1,TRBD2,once,CASSLGVLAGEGETQYF,TGCGCCAGCAGCTTAGGGGTCCTAGCGGGAGAGGGCGAGACCCAGTACTTC
TRBJ2-7,TRBV9,TRBD2,once,CASSVELAGAYEQYF,TGTGCCAGCAGCGTAGAACTAGCGGGGGCCTACGAGCAGTACTTC
TRBJ2-7,TRBV27,-,-,CASLDRNYEQYF,TGTGCCAGCTTGGACAGAAACTACGAGCAGTACTTC
TRBJ2-7,TRBV9,-,once,CASSPSPRTGSYEQYF,TGTGCCAGCAGCCCATCACCCCGTACAGGGTCCTACGAGCAGTACTTC
TRBJ1-4,TRBV5-1,TRBD1,once,CASSSGRDRVNEKLFF,TGCGCCAGCAGCTCCGGCCGGGACAGGGTTAATGAAAAACTGTTTTTT
TRBJ2-5,TRBV9,-,-,CASSVGTIPYQETQYF,TGTGCCAGCAGCGTAGGGACTATCCCGTACCAAGAGACCCAGTACTTC
TRBJ1-4,TRBV5-4,TRBD1,-,CASSVFPGTGGEKLFF,TGTGCCAGCAGCGTATTCCCCGGGACAGGGGGTGAAAAACTGTTTTTT
TRBJ1-5,TRBV19,-,once,CASSSSGEGATNQPQHF,TGTGCCAGTAGTTCCTCAGGGGAGGGTGCCACCAATCAGCCCCAGCATTTT
TRBJ2-7,TRBV5-1,-,-,CASSLYSGYEQYF,TGCGCCAGCAGCTTGTATTCGGGCTACGAGCAGTACTTC
TRBJ2-7,TRBV19,-,once,CASGRGYSYEQYF,TGTGCCAGTGGACGGGGATACTCCTACGAGCAGTACTTC
TRBJ2-1,TRBV4-1,TRBD2,-,CASSQRGTSGPNEQFF,TGCGCCAGCAGCCAGAGGGGGACTAGCGGGCCGAATGAGCAGTTCTTC
TRBJ2-5,TRBV2,TRBD2,-,CASSDRLAGGPGKTQYF,TGTGCCAGCAGTGATCGACTAGCGGGAGGGCCGGGGAAGACCCAGTACTTC
TRBJ2-2,TRBV5-1,-,-,CASSPGSPGELFF,TGCGCCAGCAGCCCAGGCTCTCCCGGGGAGCTGTTTTTT
TRBJ2-1,TRBV2,TRBD1,-,CASSERGQAAGNEQFF,TGTGCCAGCAGTGAAAGGGGACAGGCGGCTGGCAATGAGCAGTTCTTC
TRBJ2-7,TRBV30,-,-,CAWSVQGGDEQYF,TGTGCCTGGAGTGTCCAAGGGGGGGACGAGCAGTACTTC
TRBJ2-7,TRBV9,-,-,CASSVGPGSSYEQYF,TGTGCCAGCAGCGTAGGTCCAGGCTCCTCCTACGAGCAGTACTTC